This TCR beta chain was captured in a study of blood T cells in healthy people across ages. Study-wide findings and caveats: Diversity figures derived from one million T cells were judged to underestimate the true value. Lack of knowledge of donor CMV status possibly confounded expanded clonotype changes.

This clonotype was detected a few times. Its target is unknown. Caucasian individuals from Russia who were healthy and aged about 6 to 100 acted as donors. Trimming took 2 bases from V and 4 from J, leaving 11 bases between them. CDR3 length equals 14 residues. Germline-derived CDR1 and CDR2 are MNHEY and SVGAGI. A second about 6 to 12 cycle PCR used barcoded and J-beta primers. Each cDNA molecule received a tag from a template-switch adaptor that had 12 random nucleotides. TCRdb re-called the 5' RACE reads with MiXCR, one entry per CDR3 protein. The sample shows about 1.6 million distinct CDR3 sequences, 30% to 35% of them seen only once.

The sample was blood. This chain joins TRBV6-5 and TRBJ1-1; TRBD1 is a possible D gene (5 bases). The receptor's source is a woman between 25 and 40 years old in good health. CDR3 residues: CASSYSEGTTEAFF. The CDR3 region has the DNA TGTGCCAGCAGTTACAGTGAAGGGACCACTGAAGCTTTCTTT.